This T cell receptor beta chain emerged from a study of cytomegalovirus exposure and HLA in healthy donors. Whole-study context: A preliminary data release comprised tens of millions of unique TCRs obtained from HLA-typed donors.

This clone was found a few times. Its specificity is not known. Donors were ostensibly healthy at sampling, although undocumented immune exposures were probable. Germline V gene lookup returns CDR1 SGHNT and CDR2 YYREEE (reference sequence). V lost 4 bases and J lost 9; bases outside the gene matches: 12. The CDR3 extends over 14 amino acids. This PCR relied on a set of 60 Vbeta primers and 13 Jbeta primers. Clones were read by immunoSEQ multiplex PCR, and TCRdb kept only the in-frame ones, dropping some. This table holds around 140,000 clones, 88% found once. Study results and caveats: No immune exposure information besides CMV serostatus was available. Three CMV-associated chains were confirmed in vitro to be specific for CMV antigens.

The sequence derives from a woman in her 40s in good health and CMV-seronegative. Sample: PBMCs. The chain couples TRBV5-4 to TRBJ2-7, with 8 bases that match TRBD2. CDR3 coding DNA: TGTGCCAGCAGCCCGGGACTAGGGGATCTGGTGCAGTACTTC. Translating it yields CASSPGLGDLVQYF.